This T cell receptor beta chain was found in a study of blood T cells in healthy people across ages (dated by TCRdb to the mid-2010s). Regarding the research as a whole: In model experiments, template switching captured roughly one uniquely barcoded TCR beta cDNA molecule for every two T cells. To track age-related changes in TCR beta repertoire diversity, the study relied on deep sequencing normalized with unique cDNA molecular identifiers. The donors were split into four age groups: young (average around 15 years), middle-aged (roughly 39), aged (about 62) and long-lived (about 82). To avoid experimental bias, donors of different ages were spread randomly across the sequencing lanes. Two additional independent replicas of 1 million unique cDNA reads from the same blood draw were analyzed for two donors (one aged 18 to 29 and one aged 80 or older). Overall study outcomes, separate from this receptor: Estimates of total diversity based on one million sequenced T cells were considered lower bounds and underestimates. As age increased, observed TCR beta diversity per million T cells dropped in a roughly linear way, and a significant reduction was already evident by age about 40. The long-lived group showed more naive CD4+ T cells, fewer expanded clones and increased TCR diversity than the aged group, suggesting age selection. A strong correlation was found between observed TCR beta diversity and the percentage of naive T cells measured by flow cytometry. Since profiling was done on bulk unsorted PBMCs, naive and antigen-experienced compartments could not be conclusively compared. The CMV infection status of donors was not known, potentially confounding age-related changes in expanded clonotypes.

The CDR3 goes from the cysteine to the phenylalanine over 16 residues. Only the CDR3 region is kept as DNA, spanning 48 bases read in frame from base 1. CDR1 SSHAT and CDR2 FNYEAQ were looked up in the germline V gene (reference sequence). V and J are trimmed by 2 bases and 5 bases, and the gene matches miss 5 bases of the junction. About this clonotype itself: Its binding antigen is unknown. Base-call qualities are not available, and no considerably larger clone is one nucleotide away.

The donors were roughly 40 Caucasian individuals from Russia, aged roughly 6 to 100 years, who were systemically healthy. Each donor gave ten milliliters of peripheral blood, drawn into EDTA-treated Vacutainer tubes. Ficoll-Paque density-gradient centrifugation was used to isolate PBMCs, with at least 7 million per sample. Total RNA, at least 6 micrograms per sample, was extracted from PBMCs with Trizol reagent. Naive CD45RAhigh/CD27high T cell percentages were measured by flow cytometry on a PBMC aliquot from every donor. The library came from 5' RACE. Instrument used: Illumina HiSeq 2500. A second PCR of 7 to 11 cycles was performed with a sample-barcoded 5' primer and a J-beta primer mix. A unique molecular identifier was introduced onto each TCR beta cDNA molecule by a template-switch 5' adaptor carrying 12 random nucleotides. Each sample yielded at least 3 million CDR3-containing paired-end reads. All of the RNA was converted into first-strand cDNA using the Mint cDNA synthesis kit, with a TRBC-specific oligonucleotide serving as the primer. Following uracil-DNA glycosylase treatment, a first 18-cycle PCR with universal primers M1SS and BC2_uni_R was performed on all cDNA. As for how the authors treated the data: Normalization of each sample was performed by random selection of 1 million high-quality reads, each carrying a distinct molecular identifier. Reads sharing molecular identifiers were discarded rather than binned into consensus sequences. MiTCR, run with a Q25 quality threshold and the strictest error-elimination algorithm, handled CDR3 identification, clonotype clustering and error correction. A nonparametric unseen species model using Euler transformation provided a lower-bound estimate of total TCR beta diversity. In TCRdb, the public reads were trimmed at Q25 with fastp and aligned with MiXCR, with productive beta chains retained. Every CDR3 protein is listed once, alongside the most common genes and DNA of its rows. TCRdb, rather than the study authors, made the V and J calls. In all, the sample holds roughly 1.4 million distinct CDR3 sequences, and 55% to 75% of those were seen once. The ten largest clones capture 5.5% to 8% of the sample.

The sequence is built from TRBV7-7 and TRBJ2-1; TRBD2 aligns with 11 central bases. Input material: blood. The TCR was taken from a man in his late teens or twenties in good health. The CDR3 reads CASSLLAGGRDNEQFF. The DNA reads as follows: TGTGCCAGCAGCTTACTAGCGGGAGGCCGGGACAATGAGCAGTTCTTC.